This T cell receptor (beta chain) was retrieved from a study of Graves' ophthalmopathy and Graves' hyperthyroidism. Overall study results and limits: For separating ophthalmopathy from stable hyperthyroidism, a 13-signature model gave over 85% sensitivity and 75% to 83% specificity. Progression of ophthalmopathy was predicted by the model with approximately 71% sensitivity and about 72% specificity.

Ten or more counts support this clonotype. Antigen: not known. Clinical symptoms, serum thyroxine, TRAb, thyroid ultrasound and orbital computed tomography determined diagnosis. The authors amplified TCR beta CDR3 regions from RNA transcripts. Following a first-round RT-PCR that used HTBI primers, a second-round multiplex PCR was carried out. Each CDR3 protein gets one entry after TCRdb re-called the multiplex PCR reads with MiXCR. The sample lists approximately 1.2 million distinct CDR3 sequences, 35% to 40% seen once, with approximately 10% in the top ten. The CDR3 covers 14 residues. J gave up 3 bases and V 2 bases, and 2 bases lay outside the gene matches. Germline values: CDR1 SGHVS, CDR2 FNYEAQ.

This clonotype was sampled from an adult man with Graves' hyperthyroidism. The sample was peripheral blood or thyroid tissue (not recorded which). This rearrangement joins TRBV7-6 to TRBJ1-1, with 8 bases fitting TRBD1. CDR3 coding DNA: TGTGCCAGCAGCTTAACAGGGGGACACACTGAAGCTTTCTTT. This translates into CASSLTGGHTEAFF. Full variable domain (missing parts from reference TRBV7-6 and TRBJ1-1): GAGVSQSPRYKVTKRGQDVALRCDPISGHVSLYWYRQALGQGPEFLTYFNYEAQQDKSGLPNDRFSAERPEGSISTLTIQRTEQRDSAMYRCASSLTGGHTEAFFGQGTRLTVV.